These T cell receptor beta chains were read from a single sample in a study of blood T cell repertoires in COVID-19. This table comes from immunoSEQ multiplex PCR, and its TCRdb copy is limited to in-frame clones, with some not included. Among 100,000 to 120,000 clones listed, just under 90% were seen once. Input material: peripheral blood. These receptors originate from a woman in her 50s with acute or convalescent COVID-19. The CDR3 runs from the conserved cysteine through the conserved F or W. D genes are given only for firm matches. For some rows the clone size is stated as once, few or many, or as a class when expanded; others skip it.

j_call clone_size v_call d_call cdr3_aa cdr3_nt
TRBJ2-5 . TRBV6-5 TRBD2 CASSILAGGLETQYF TGTGCCAGCAGTATTCTAGCGGGGGGGCTGGAGACCCAGTACTTC
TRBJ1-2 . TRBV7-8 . CASSLATNSGGDGYTF TGTGCCAGCAGCTTAGCGACCAACTCAGGAGGAGATGGCTACACCTTC
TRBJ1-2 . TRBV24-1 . CATSDRQTNYGYTF TGTGCCACCAGTGATCGACAGACTAACTATGGCTACACCTTC
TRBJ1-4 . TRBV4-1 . CASSRTGFEKLFF TGCGCCAGCAGCCGCACAGGGTTTGAGAAACTGTTTTTT
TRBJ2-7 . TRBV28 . CASSSRRQGSDEQYF TGTGCCAGTAGTTCTAGGAGGCAGGGGAGCGACGAGCAGTACTTC
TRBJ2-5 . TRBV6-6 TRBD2 CASSLAGQQETQYF TGTGCCAGCAGTCTAGCGGGACAACAAGAGACCCAGTACTTC
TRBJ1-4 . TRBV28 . CASSPGGLTNEKLFF TGTGCCAGCAGTCCGGGGGGGCTAACTAATGAAAAACTGTTTTTT
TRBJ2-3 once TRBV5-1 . CASGSGGITDTQYF TGCGCCAGCGGATCGGGGGGCATCACAGATACGCAGTATTTT
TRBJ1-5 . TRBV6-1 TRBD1 CASSVQGVATNSNQPQHF TGTGCCAGCAGTGTTCAGGGGGTGGCCACCAATAGCAATCAGCCCCAGCATTTT
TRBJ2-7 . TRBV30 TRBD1 CAWSRGQGAGEQYF TGTGCCTGGAGTAGAGGACAGGGGGCAGGGGAGCAGTACTTC
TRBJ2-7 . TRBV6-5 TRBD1 CASSSRTGTGVGEQYF TGTGCCAGCAGTTCGCGAACCGGGACAGGGGTAGGCGAGCAGTACTTC
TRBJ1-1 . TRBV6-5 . CASSITQLNTEAFF TGTGCCAGCAGTATAACACAGCTAAACACTGAAGCTTTCTTT
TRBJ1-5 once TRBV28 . CASGTFSNQPQHF TGTGCCAGCGGGACTTTTAGCAATCAGCCCCAGCATTTT
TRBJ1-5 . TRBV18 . CASSLTGEGNQPQHF TGTGCCAGCTCACTTACAGGCGAAGGGAATCAGCCCCAGCATTTT
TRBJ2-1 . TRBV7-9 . CASFSPRGLYNEQFF TGTGCCAGCTTCAGCCCGCGGGGACTGTACAATGAGCAGTTCTTC
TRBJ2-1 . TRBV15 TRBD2 CATSELAGANEQFF TGTGCCACCAGCGAACTAGCGGGAGCTAATGAGCAGTTCTTC
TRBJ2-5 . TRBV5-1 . CASSLAGNRRYETQYF TGCGCCAGCAGCTTGGCCGGGAACCGCCGCTATGAGACCCAGTACTTC
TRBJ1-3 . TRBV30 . CAWTSGNTIYF TGTGCCTGGACATCTGGAAACACCATATATTTT
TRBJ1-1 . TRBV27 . CASSLSVDTEAFF TGTGCCAGCAGTTTATCCGTTGACACTGAAGCTTTCTTT
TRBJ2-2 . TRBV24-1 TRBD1 CATSDQTGANTGELFF TGTGCCACCAGTGATCAGACAGGGGCGAACACCGGGGAGCTGTTTTTT
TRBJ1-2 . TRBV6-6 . CASSYSGQPYGYTF TGTGCCAGCAGTTACTCCGGACAGCCCTATGGCTACACCTTC
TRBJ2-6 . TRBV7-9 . CASSLGGPPGANVLTF TGTGCCAGCAGCTTAGGCGGGCCTCCGGGGGCCAACGTCCTGACTTTC
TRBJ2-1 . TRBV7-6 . CASSSGSDEQFF TGTGCCAGCAGCTCTGGAAGCGATGAGCAGTTCTTC
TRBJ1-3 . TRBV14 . CASSRLDTSGNTIYF TGTGCCAGCAGCCGGCTGGACACCTCTGGAAACACCATATATTTT
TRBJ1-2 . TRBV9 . CASSVVPAGGYGYTF TGTGCCAGCAGCGTAGTTCCAGCCGGAGGCTATGGCTACACCTTC
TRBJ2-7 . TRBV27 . CASSSGLIYEQYF TGTGCCAGCAGTTCGGGTCTTATCTACGAGCAGTACTTC
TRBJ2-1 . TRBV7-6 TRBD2 CASSKGGAGGTYNEQFF TGTGCCAGCAGTAAAGGTGGAGCGGGGGGGACCTACAATGAGCAGTTCTTC
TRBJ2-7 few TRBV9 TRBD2 CASSVGGLAGAEQYF TGTGCCAGCAGCGTAGGAGGACTAGCGGGAGCCGAGCAGTACTTC
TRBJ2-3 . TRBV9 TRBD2 CASSPGGADTQYF TGTGCCAGCAGCCCCGGGGGGGCAGATACGCAGTATTTT
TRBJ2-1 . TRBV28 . CASSLSNEQFF TGTGCCAGCAGTCTCAGCAATGAGCAGTTCTTC
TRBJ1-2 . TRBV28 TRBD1 CASSLGQGGVHYGYTF TGTGCCAGCAGCTTGGGACAGGGTGGTGTTCACTATGGCTACACCTTC
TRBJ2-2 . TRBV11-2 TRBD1 CASSVISGQGASGELFF TGTGCCAGCAGCGTGATAAGTGGGCAGGGGGCTTCCGGGGAGCTGTTTTTT
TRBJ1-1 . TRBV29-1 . CSVQGNTEAFF TGCAGCGTACAGGGGAACACTGAAGCTTTCTTT
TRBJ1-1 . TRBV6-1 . CASSDRQNTEAFF TGTGCCAGCAGTGACCGACAGAACACTGAAGCTTTCTTT
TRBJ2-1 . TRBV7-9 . CASSLESYNEQFF TGTGCCAGCAGCTTGGAGTCCTACAATGAGCAGTTCTTC
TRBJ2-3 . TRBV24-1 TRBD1 CATSDSGTVGDTQYF TGTGCCACCAGTGATTCCGGGACAGTAGGAGATACGCAGTATTTT
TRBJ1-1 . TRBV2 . CASKIPGQRNTEAFF TGTGCCAGCAAGATACCGGGACAAAGAAACACTGAAGCTTTCTTT
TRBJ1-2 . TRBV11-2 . CASSDRGGSAYGYTF TGTGCCAGCAGCGATCGGGGGGGCTCGGCGTATGGCTACACCTTC
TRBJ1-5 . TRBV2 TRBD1 CASRPGTGSSNQPQHF TGTGCCAGCCGTCCCGGGACAGGGAGCAGCAATCAGCCCCAGCATTTT
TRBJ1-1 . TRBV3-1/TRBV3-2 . CASREGSGTEAFF TGTGCCAGCCGGGAGGGATCGGGCACTGAAGCTTTCTTT
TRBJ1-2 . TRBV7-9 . CASSYTANYGYTF TGTGCCAGCAGCTATACAGCAAACTATGGCTACACCTTC
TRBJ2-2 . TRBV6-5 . CASRRSQTGELFF TGTGCCAGCAGGCGTAGTCAAACCGGGGAGCTGTTTTTT
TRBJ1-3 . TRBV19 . CASSLIRGLTSGNTIYF TGTGCCAGTAGCTTAATAAGGGGCCTGACCTCTGGAAACACCATATATTTT